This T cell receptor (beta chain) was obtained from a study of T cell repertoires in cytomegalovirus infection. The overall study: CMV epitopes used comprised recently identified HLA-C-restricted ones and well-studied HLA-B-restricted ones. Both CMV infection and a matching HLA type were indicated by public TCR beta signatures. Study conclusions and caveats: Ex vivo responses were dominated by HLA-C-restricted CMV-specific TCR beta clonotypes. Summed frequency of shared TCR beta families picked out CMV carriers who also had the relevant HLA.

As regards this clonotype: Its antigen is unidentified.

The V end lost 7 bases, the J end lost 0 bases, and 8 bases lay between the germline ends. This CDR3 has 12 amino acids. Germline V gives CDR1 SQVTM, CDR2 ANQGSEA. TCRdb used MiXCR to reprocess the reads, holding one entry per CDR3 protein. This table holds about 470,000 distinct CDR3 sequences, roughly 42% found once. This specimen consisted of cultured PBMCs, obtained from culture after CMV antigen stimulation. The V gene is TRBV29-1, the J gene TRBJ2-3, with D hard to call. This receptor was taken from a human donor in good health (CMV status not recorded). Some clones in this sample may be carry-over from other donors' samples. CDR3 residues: CSGVSSTDTQYF. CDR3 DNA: TGCAGCGGGGTGTCTAGCACAGATACGCAGTATTTT.